The 5 T cell receptor beta chains listed next were all sequenced from one sample in a study of response to subunit inactivated influenza vaccine. TCRdb re-analysed the RT-PCR reads in MiXCR, keeping a single row per CDR3 protein. The sample records more than 400,000 distinct CDR3 sequences, 7.2% being singletons. The sequences come from PBMCs from blood, collected around 25 months after vaccination. The origin of the receptors is a man between 50 and 69 years old who received an inactivated influenza vaccine.

This clonotype was detected only once. The chain joins TRBV5-6 to TRBJ2-1; possibly TRBD1 for D (5 bases). Trimming cost V 3 bases and J 3 bases, with 31 bases left between them. This CDR3 contains 21 residues. Germline V gene lookup returns CDR1 SGHDT and CDR2 YYEEEE. CDR3 sequence: CASSSRVFSSWIQGRYNEQFF. DNA for the CDR3: TGTGCCAGCAGCTCCCGGGTGTTTAGTTCCTGGATCCAGGGTCGCTACAATGAGCAGTTCTTC.

This clonotype has a count of ten or more. V gene TRBV11-2 combines with J gene TRBJ2-3; 13 bases line up with TRBD2. The CDR3 is made up of 19 amino acids. Germline lookup yields CDR1 SGHAT and CDR2 FQNNGV. V trimming: 5 bases; J trimming: 3 bases; junction bases outside the gene matches: 14. The CDR3 bases are TGTGCCAGCAGCAACCCCTCCGGGACTAGCGGGGCTCCTACAGATACGCAGTATTTT. Translation gives CASSNPSGTSGAPTDTQYF.

J is TRBJ2-5 and V is TRBV14; D gene ambiguous. Germline V gene sequence: CDR1 SGHDN, CDR2 FVKESK. With 1 base removed from V and 4 bases from J, the gap between germline ends came to 16 bases. The CDR3 is made up of 16 amino acids. CDR3 nucleotide sequence: TGTGCCAGCAGCCAAGTTCTCGGCGCATTAGCAGAGACCCAGTACTTC. As protein: CASSQVLGALAETQYF.

This clonotype was seen repeatedly, ten times or more. The genes are TRBV10-3 and TRBJ2-1; D perhaps matches TRBD2 (5 bases). Germline CDR1 reads ENHRY; CDR2 reads SYGVKD. The V end lost 0 bases, the J end lost 4 bases, and 13 bases lay between the germline ends. This CDR3 contains 16 residues. CDR3 region: CAISESLSTTYNEQFF. The CDR3 region has the DNA TGTGCCATCAGTGAGTCCCTTTCGACTACATACAATGAGCAGTTCTTC.

Many counts were recorded for this clonotype. The chain uses TRBV20-1 and TRBJ2-7; the D gene is possibly TRBD1 (5 bases). V was clipped by 3 bases and J by 1 base, with 13 bases between them. CDR1 DFQATT and CDR2 SNEGSKA come from the germline V gene (reference sequence). The CDR3 runs to 14 residues. CDR3 in amino acids: CSARRSRASYEQYF. CDR3 coding DNA: TGCAGTGCTAGGAGGAGCAGGGCGTCCTACGAGCAGTACTTC.